This T cell receptor (beta chain) was found in a study of hypomethylating agent response in myelodysplastic syndrome (dated by TCRdb to about 2021). A note on the overall study: The hypomethylating agents azacitidine (about 75% of the 11) or decitabine (3 of 11) were used to treat the patients. The cohort was composed of fewer than ten male and a couple of female myelodysplastic syndrome patients. On average the patients were 72.2 +/- 6.3 years old, and a diploid cytogenetic profile was seen most often. The most frequent mutation was TET2, found in 5 of 11 patients. Six or seven patients responded with complete response or hematologic improvement, and roughly five patients were non-responders. Complete response or hematologic improvement counted as response, and patients meeting neither criterion were classed as non-responders. The paper as a whole reports these results and caveats: Novel clonotypes appeared more often in responders, whereas non-responders had more contracted clonotypes after treatment. Whether the shared GLIPH2 clusters possibly recognize novel MDS antigens was not confirmed and still needs to be tested experimentally. After hypomethylating agent treatment, no significant change in richness, rarefaction diversity or clonality was seen, either across all patients or within response groups. Only ten to twelve patients were analyzed, making the cohort small. Because the healthy control donors and the MDS patients were not matched by age, the comparison between MDS and healthy samples could have been affected.

Preparation of the library involved the immunoSEQ multiplex PCR assay. Each sample was run at survey resolution as two replicates of roughly 200 ng apiece, for a total of around 400 ng of DNA. The hsTCRB kit detected rearranged TCRB sequences in genomic DNA using multiplex PCR primers targeting V and J genes. In the first PCR, the CDR3 region was amplified for 30 to 35 cycles with the QIAGEN Multiplex PCR Kit. Sample barcodes and Illumina adapters were attached to each replicate during a second PCR lasting 7 to 9 cycles. A QuantStudio 6 together with the KAPA library quantification kit was used to quantify the pooled libraries. Approximately 15 pM of pooled libraries went onto an Illumina MiSeq for sequencing, using single-end reads of 156 cycles plus an index read of 15 cycles. The paper's processing steps were these. Of 150,000 to 200,000 unique clonotypes, 1.5% to 2% were flagged by VDJdb annotation as previously reported viral-epitope-specific clonotypes. Raw reads were processed into normalized, annotated TCRB repertoires with the immunoSEQ Data Assistant and immunoSEQ Analyzer. Clonotypes were analyzed with the immunarch R package version 0.6.5 and BioAnalyzer. Before richness was estimated, every repertoire was downsampled to match the clone count of the smallest repertoire. Clonotypes were categorized as expanded, contracted or novel by Fisher's exact tests, where a novel clonotype had zero frequency before treatment. Significantly changed CDR3 beta sequences were clustered with GLIPH2 at simulation_depth=1000 and kmer_min_depth=3, and CDR3s shorter than five residues were left out. The immuneACCESS repertoire file appears here via TCRdb, limited to in-frame rearrangements. These files lack a portion of the clones; in checked studies, under half of the deficit traces to unresolved V genes, and the cause of the others is not known. V, J and clone size reflect that table, while D and trimming were determined from the DNA. In all, the sample holds 6,500 or so clones, and roughly 86% of those were seen once. The top ten clones comprise 16% of the sample.

About this clone itself: It lacks a known antigen. There are no base qualities to consult, and no much larger clone falls within one base.

T-cell subsets were not sorted, and bulk bone marrow was analyzed instead. Bone marrow from more than nine myelodysplastic syndrome patients was immunosequenced for TCR beta CDR3 regions before and after hypomethylating agent therapy. Each patient contributed a baseline bone marrow plus two to three bone marrows at different post-treatment timepoints for longitudinal repertoire tracking. Genomic DNA was extracted from whole bone marrow, and quality was checked by TapeStation, NanoDrop OneC and PicoGreen assays. The CDR3 goes from the cysteine to the phenylalanine over 10 residues. The read is trimmed to its CDR3 DNA, 30 bases read in frame from base 1. The germline V gene encodes CDR1 SQVTM and CDR2 ANQGSEA. A distance of 8 bases separates the germline ends of V and J, which lose 4 bases and 8 bases respectively.

Recombination joined TRBV29-1 with TRBJ1-2, and the D gene may be TRBD1, 5 bases matching. This sequence originates from a human donor with myelodysplastic syndrome. The starting material was bone marrow, obtained before or after starting hypomethylating agent treatment for myelodysplastic syndrome (not recorded which). CDR3 sequence: CSVGRGGYTF. In nucleotides, the sequence is TGCAGCGTTGGTAGGGGAGGCTACACCTTC.